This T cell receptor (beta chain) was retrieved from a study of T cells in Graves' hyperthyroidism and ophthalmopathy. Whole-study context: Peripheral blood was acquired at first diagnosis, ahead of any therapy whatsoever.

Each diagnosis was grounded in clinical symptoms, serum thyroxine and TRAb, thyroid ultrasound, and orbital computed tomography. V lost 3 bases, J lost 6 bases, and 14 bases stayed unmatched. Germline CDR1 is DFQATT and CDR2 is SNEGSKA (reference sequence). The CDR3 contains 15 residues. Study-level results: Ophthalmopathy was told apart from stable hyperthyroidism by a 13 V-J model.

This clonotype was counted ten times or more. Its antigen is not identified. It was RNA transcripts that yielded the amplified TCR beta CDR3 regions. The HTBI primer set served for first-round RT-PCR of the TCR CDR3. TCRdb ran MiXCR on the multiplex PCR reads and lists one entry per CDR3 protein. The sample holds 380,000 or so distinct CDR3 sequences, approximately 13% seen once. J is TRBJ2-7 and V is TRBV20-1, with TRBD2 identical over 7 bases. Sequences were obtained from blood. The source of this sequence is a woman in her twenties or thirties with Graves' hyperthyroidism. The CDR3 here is CSASGPGGWVVEQYF. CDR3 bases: TGCAGTGCTAGTGGGCCGGGAGGATGGGTGGTCGAGCAGTACTTC.